In this sample, the clone carrying this T cell receptor beta chain turned up a few times. Its specificity is unknown. This specimen belongs to a study of cytomegalovirus exposure and HLA in healthy donors. Overall study findings and caveats: The study labeled 164 TCR beta chains cytomegalovirus-associated. Being indistinguishable, some V segments were excluded, TRBV6-2 and TRBV6-3 among them.

Looked up from germline, CDR1 is LNHNV and CDR2 is YYDKDF (reference sequence). The CDR3 has 16 residues. V lost 4 bases to trimming and J lost 0 bases; unmatched junction nucleotides: 6. With 60 Vbeta and 13 Jbeta primers, the PCR was carried out. This table comes from immunoSEQ multiplex PCR, and its TCRdb copy is limited to in-frame clones, with some not included. The sample holds roughly 59,000 clones, 60% to 80% seen once. This clonotype was sampled from a man in his forties in good health and CMV-seropositive. The chain recombines TRBV15 with TRBJ2-3, with TRBD1 matching over 8 bases. Sequenced sample: PBMCs. The DNA of the CDR3 is TGTGCCACCAGCAAGTACGGACAGGGAAGCACAGATACGCAGTATTTT. Protein product: CATSKYGQGSTDTQYF.